Included here is one TCR beta chain sequence, with context. This record belongs to a study of blood T cell repertoires in COVID-19. Whole-study context: Specimens from acute and convalescent COVID-19 originated in the United States, Italy and Spain. T cells, B-cell-depleted T cells, or PBMCs supplied cDNA or gDNA.

The CDR3 runs to 15 residues. CDR1 is MNHNY and CDR2 is SVGAGI in the germline V gene (reference sequence). Unmatched junction bases numbered 6, after V lost 2 bases and J lost 6 bases. Per the authors' pipeline: Amplification with reference gene primers provided the estimates of nucleated cell counts. Sequenced by immunoSEQ multiplex PCR; TCRdb stores in-frame clones only, minus some. V and J calls plus clone size are reproduced from that table; the DNA served to infer D and trimming. The sample lists about 30,000 clones, around 86% occurring once. This chain links TRBV6-6 with TRBJ2-7, with TRBD2 matching 11 bases. The sequence was collected from a human donor in a cohort sampled during active COVID-19. The donor label of this sample is uncertain. What was sequenced was peripheral blood. The CDR3: CASSYTTSGIGEQYF. CDR3 nucleotide sequence: TGTGCCAGCAGTTACACGACTAGCGGGATTGGCGAGCAGTACTTC.